This TCR beta chain is drawn from a study of blood T cell repertoires in COVID-19. Measured with immunoSEQ multiplex PCR; TCRdb has only the in-frame clones, and not every one. Of about 47,000 clones listed, just under 70% are singletons. V lost 9 bases, J lost 2 bases, and 5 bases stayed unmatched. The CDR3 runs to 14 residues. Per the germline V gene, CDR1 is SGHDN and CDR2 is FVKESK. This clone was seen just once. The sequence was collected from a man older than 75 with acute or convalescent COVID-19. The chain employs TRBV14 and TRBJ1-5, with 9 bases lining up with TRBD1. Sequenced: peripheral blood. Written as DNA, the CDR3 is TGTGCCAGGGACAGGGGCTGTGGCAATCAGCCCCAGCATTTT. Amino acid sequence: CARDRGCGNQPQHF.